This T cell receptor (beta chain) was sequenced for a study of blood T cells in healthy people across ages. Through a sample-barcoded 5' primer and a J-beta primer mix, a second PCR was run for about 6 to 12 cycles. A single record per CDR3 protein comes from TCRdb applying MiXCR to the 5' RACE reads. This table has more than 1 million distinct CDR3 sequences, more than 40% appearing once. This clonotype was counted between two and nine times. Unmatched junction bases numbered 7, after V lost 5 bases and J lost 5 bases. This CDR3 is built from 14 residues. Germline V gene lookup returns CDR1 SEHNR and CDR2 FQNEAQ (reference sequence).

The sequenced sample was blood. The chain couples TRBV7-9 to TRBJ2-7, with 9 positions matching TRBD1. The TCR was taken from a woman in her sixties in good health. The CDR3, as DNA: TGTGCCAGCAGCCGTACGGGACAGGGTAACGAGCAGTACTTC. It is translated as CASSRTGQGNEQYF. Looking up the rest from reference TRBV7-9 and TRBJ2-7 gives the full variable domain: DTGVSQNPRHKITKRGQNVTFRCDPISEHNRLYWYRQTLGQGPEFLTYFQNEAQLEKSRLLSDRFSAERPKGSFSTLEIQRTEQGDSAMYLCASSRTGQGNEQYFGPGTRLTVT.